This TCR beta chain appears in the sequencing data of a study of patients and donors after allogeneic stem cell transplantation. TCRdb used MiXCR to reprocess the RT-PCR reads, holding one entry per CDR3 protein. The sample contains 90,000 to 130,000 distinct CDR3 sequences, less than 45% of which appear only once. The sequence came from a human donor who was either an allogeneic HSCT recipient or a stem cell or donor lymphocyte infusion donor (not recorded which). It is not recorded whose cells these are; they may come from a transplant donor. Sequences were obtained from blood, either unsorted or a sorted T cell fraction (not recorded which).

CDR3 sequence reads: CASSQAGYGSPLHF. The CDR3 region has the DNA TGTGCCAGCAGCCAAGCGGGATATGGCTCACCCCTCCACTTT. This chain connects TRBV3-1 to TRBJ1-6; D gene ambiguous. The V end lost 1 base, the J end lost 10 bases, and 11 bases lay between the germline ends. Per germline, CDR1 LGHDT and CDR2 YNNKEL (reference sequence). This CDR3 region has 14 residues.